The 13 T cell receptor beta chains in this list originate from one sample, sequenced in a study of T cell responses to AZD1222 COVID-19 vaccine listed by TCRdb under 2021. What this sample's time point label stands for: about 28 days (+/-7) after the second vaccine dose. Libraries were prepared through the immunoSEQ multiplex PCR assay. In its TCRdb copy, this immuneACCESS table keeps in-frame sequences only and misses some clones. Where compared with another copy, unresolved V genes explain less than half of these, and the others have no known cause. This sample has 150,000 to 200,000 clones in its table, and more than 85% of those were observed once. The ten top clones hold approximately 1.2% of the sample. Sequencing was performed on peripheral blood, taken 28 days after the second AZD1222 dose. These receptors were obtained from an adult who received the AZD1222 COVID-19 vaccine.

This sequence joins TRBV9 and TRBJ2-7; TRBD2 matches 10 bases. There are 14 residues in the CDR3. CDR1 is SGDLS, CDR2 YYNGEE, per germline. V gave up 2 bases and J gave up 4 bases; unmatched junction bases: 3. The CDR3 DNA reads TGTGCCAGCAGCGTGGAGGGACTAGCGTACGAGCAGTACTTC. Amino acids: CASSVEGLAYEQYF.

The chain employs TRBV2 and TRBJ1-4, with a tentative D call TRBD1 (5 bases). The CDR3 loop spans 15 amino acids. Deletions cut 2 bases from V and 4 bases from J, with 11 bases between. The germline V gene has CDR1 SNHLY and CDR2 FYNNEI. Here the CDR3 reads CASSETGGRNEKLFF. The CDR3 DNA reads TGTGCCAGCAGTGAAACCGGGGGACGTAATGAAAAACTGTTTTTT.

This sequence joins TRBV2 and TRBJ1-4; TRBD1 agrees at 8 bases. Germline CDR1 is SNHLY and CDR2 is FYNNEI. V dropped 8 bases and J dropped 6; count of bases not matched to a gene: 14. The CDR3 extends over 16 amino acids. As DNA, the CDR3 is TGTGCCAGCCAGGAAAAAACAGGGGGAGTGGATGAAAAACTGTTTTTT. Translating it yields CASQEKTGGVDEKLFF.

The rearrangement links TRBV2 to TRBJ1-2, with 10 positions matching TRBD1. The CDR3 length is 17 residues. Germline assignment: CDR1 SNHLY and CDR2 FYNNEI. Germline trimming cut 5 bases from V and 3 bases from J; bases unmatched to any gene: 12. The CDR3 is CASSQIRTGGGDYGYTF. In nucleotides, the CDR3 is TGTGCCAGCAGTCAAATTCGGACAGGGGGAGGGGACTATGGCTACACCTTC.

The CDR3 DNA reads as TGTGCCATCAGTTCCTCCGGGACAGGGAATCAGCCCCAGCATTTT. Encoded protein: CAISSSGTGNQPQHF. V and J are TRBV10-3 and TRBJ1-5; 9 bases fit TRBD1. CDR1 and CDR2 from the germline V gene are ENHRY and SYGVKD. This CDR3 contains 15 residues. The V gene end was trimmed by 5 bases and the J gene end by 4 bases; junction bases not matched to a gene: 6.

J is TRBJ1-4 and V is TRBV6-4; the D is unclear. V was shortened by 6 bases and J by 5 bases, with 13 bases between the two germline ends. The CDR3 has 14 residues. Looked up from germline, CDR1 is MRHNA and CDR2 is SNTAGT. CDR3 in amino acids: CASRVDAWNEKLFF. CDR3 coding DNA: TGTGCCAGCAGGGTGGACGCCTGGAATGAAAAACTGTTTTTT.

This chain joins TRBV15 and TRBJ2-5; tentative D call: TRBD2 (5 bases). CDR3 size: 14 residues. V was pared by 1 base and J by 2 bases, with 8 bases between. Germline V gene sequence: CDR1 LNHNV, CDR2 YYDKDF (reference sequence). Here the CDR3 reads CATSRGPGQETQYF. The CDR3 bases are TGTGCCACCAGCAGAGGGCCGGGACAAGAGACCCAGTACTTC.

V gene TRBV9 combines with J gene TRBJ1-5; D call uncertain. Per germline, CDR1 SGDLS and CDR2 YYNGEE. The CDR3 sequence is 14 residues long. V gave up 0 bases and J gave up 6 bases, with 10 bases separating them. CDR3 protein: CASSVGGLPQPQHF. The CDR3 nucleotides read TGTGCCAGCAGCGTAGGAGGGCTTCCTCAGCCCCAGCATTTT.

This chain connects TRBV21-1 to TRBJ2-1; TRBD1, the D gene given by the table, was not confirmed from the DNA. TRBV21-1 has pseudogene status. CDR3 length: 17 amino acids. The CDR3 reads CASSKGQVTRRDNEQFF. The CDR3 DNA sequence: TGTGCCAGCAGCAAGGGACAGGTCACACGACGAGACAATGAGCAGTTCTTC.

This chain joins TRBV12-5 and TRBJ1-5, with D uncertain. The CDR3 totals 15 residues. Per the germline V gene, CDR1 is LGHNT and CDR2 is FRNRAP. V lost 1 base, J lost 2 bases, and 9 bases lay in between. The CDR3, as DNA: TGTGCTAGTGGTTTGGAGGCTGGGGGCAATCAGCCCCAGCATTTT. It translates to CASGLEAGGNQPQHF.

This chain uses TRBV19 with TRBJ1-4; D may be TRBD1 (5 bases). Germline-derived CDR1 and CDR2 are LNHDA and SQIVND (reference sequence). The CDR3 sequence is 16 residues long. The V gene lost 6 bases and the J gene lost 10 bases, with 24 bases spanning the gap. The CDR3, as DNA: TGTGCCAGTAGCCCAGCAGCAGGGCGGGAATATCGAAAACTGTTTTTT. Translated, it gives CASSPAAGREYRKLFF.

V and J are TRBV28 and TRBJ1-2; D gene unclear. Per germline, CDR1 MDHEN and CDR2 SYDVKM. The ends were cut back, 4 bases at V and 3 bases at J, with 9 bases in the middle. The CDR3 is 13 residues long. The CDR3 DNA reads TGTGCCAGCAGTTCCCCTCCCGACTATGGCTACACCTTC. Protein product: CASSSPPDYGYTF.

The chain carries TRBV15 and TRBJ2-2; 8 bases line up with TRBD2. The CDR3 loop spans 15 amino acids. Trimming took 6 bases from V and 4 from J; bases not matched to a gene: 7. Germline loops: CDR1 LNHNV, CDR2 YYDKDF (reference sequence). As DNA, the CDR3 is TGTGCCACCAGACGTGGACGGGGGGGCACCGGGGAGCTGTTTTTT. It yields the protein CATRRGRGGTGELFF.